Here is one TCR beta chain with its context. Its binding antigen is unknown. Base qualities are missing; no much larger clone stands one base away. This specimen belongs to a study of T cell responses to AZD1222 COVID-19 vaccine (TCRdb year 2021). Regarding the research as a whole: TCR sequencing was performed for about 240 trial participants, of whom about 200 were given two doses of AZD1222 and roughly 25 were given two doses of MenACWY control vaccine. Trial participants were enrolled by age into 18-55, 56-69 and 70-plus year subgroups, with 148, 28 and 57 TCR-sequenced participants respectively. Study-wide findings and limitations: CD4 TCRs associated with the vaccine covered the entire spike protein, and the dominant responses were in regions 160-218 and 743-854. No day 14 peak-response samples were available, so repertoires were characterized only after the peak T cell response. Spike-specific TCR breadth and depth rose significantly after two AZD1222 doses compared with day 0 and with MenACWY recipients. The 56-69-year group was small, and its depth increase did not reach significance, likely because of low power. Epitopes outside the regions mutated in the B.1.351 and B.1.1.7 variants were reportedly recognized by nearly half of the unique spike-specific TCRs. Participants were mostly white British and included more females than males, and it was suggested by the authors that clonal diversity may have been underestimated. Conclusions about previously exposed vaccinees are limited, since just five to seven AZD1222 recipients were seropositive for SARS-CoV-2 at baseline.

Spanning cysteine to phenylalanine, the CDR3 consists of 13 amino acids. Just CDR3 DNA is preserved here, 39 bases in frame from base 1. CDR1 and CDR2 were assigned from the germline V gene as SGHRS and YFSETQ. The trim is 3 bases for V and 4 bases for J, with a gap of 9 bases between the germline ends. The CDR3 regions of human TCRbeta chains were analyzed by immunosequencing. The study's own analysis went as follows. TCRs in the repertoires were compared against a reference library of SARS-CoV-2-specific TCRs that had been generated with the MIRA antigen-specificity platform. Breadth was defined as the fraction of unique TCRs that were SARS-CoV-2-associated, and depth was defined as the fraction of total T cells that were SARS-CoV-2-associated. Using the MIRA data, each spike-specific TCR was assigned both to the spike region to which the TCR was reactive and to a CD4 or CD8 class. Log10-transformed breadth and depth values were compared by one-way ANOVA with Sidak's multiple comparisons tests. TCRdb stores this immuneACCESS table with in-frame sequences only. Part of the clones is absent; in the studies checked, under half of the shortfall reflects unresolved V genes, and no reason is known for the rest. D and trimming were read from the DNA, whereas the V and J calls and clone size are those reported in that table. This sample lists 80,000 to 100,000 clones; about nine tenths were detected once. Clones ranked in the top ten supply 2.8% of the sample.

Interpreted using the paper, the time point label stands for: baseline before first vaccination. Per the publication, the treatment or condition label means: meningococcal conjugate vaccine given as trial control. The vaccinee samples were drawn from two UK trials, COV001 and COV002, one of which was a single-blind randomized controlled phase 2/3 trial testing AZD1222 (ChAdOx1 nCoV-19) in healthy adults. For TCRbeta chain sequencing, PBMC samples were collected from trial participants at day 0 and at day 28 after the second dose. Recombination linked TRBV5-1 to TRBJ2-3, with TRBD1 perhaps the D gene, on 5 matching bases. This TCR was sampled from an adult in good health. The sequenced sample was peripheral blood, obtained on day 0 of MenACWY control vaccination. CDR3 region: CASSYDSPDTQYF. The DNA sequence follows: TGCGCCAGCAGCTACGACAGTCCAGATACGCAGTATTTT.